The T cell receptor beta chain described here comes from a study of control samples from healthy donors and cancer patients. Clones were sequenced by immunoSEQ multiplex PCR, and TCRdb holds only the in-frame ones, with some missing. Of roughly 120,000 clones listed, roughly 91% were seen once; the top ten hold about 1.7%. Trimming took off 4 bases at V and 5 bases at J, with 14 bases between the two ends. The CDR3 totals 14 residues. CDR1 is MNHNY and CDR2 is SVGAGI in the germline V gene (reference sequence). The TCR comes from a man in his fifties or sixties with head and neck cancer. Material: PBMCs. V gene TRBV6-6 combines with J gene TRBJ2-5; the D call may be TRBD1 or TRBD2 (5 bases each). CDR3 sequence (DNA): TGTGCCAGCAGTTCAGGGAGAGACTCGGAGACCCAGTACTTC. This sequence encodes CASSSGRDSETQYF.